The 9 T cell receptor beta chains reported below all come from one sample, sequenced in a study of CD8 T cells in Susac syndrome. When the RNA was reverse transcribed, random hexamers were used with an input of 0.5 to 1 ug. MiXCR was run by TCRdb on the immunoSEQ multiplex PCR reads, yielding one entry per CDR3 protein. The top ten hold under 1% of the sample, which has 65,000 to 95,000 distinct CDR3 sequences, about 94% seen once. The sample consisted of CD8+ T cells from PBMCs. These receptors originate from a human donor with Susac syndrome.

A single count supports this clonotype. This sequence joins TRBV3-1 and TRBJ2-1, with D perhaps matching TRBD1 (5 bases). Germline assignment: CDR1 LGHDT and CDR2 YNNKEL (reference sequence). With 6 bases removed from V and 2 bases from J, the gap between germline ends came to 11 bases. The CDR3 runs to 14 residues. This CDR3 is CASRPTGTYNEQFF. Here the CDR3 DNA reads TGTGCCAGCAGACCCACAGGTACCTACAATGAGCAGTTCTTC.

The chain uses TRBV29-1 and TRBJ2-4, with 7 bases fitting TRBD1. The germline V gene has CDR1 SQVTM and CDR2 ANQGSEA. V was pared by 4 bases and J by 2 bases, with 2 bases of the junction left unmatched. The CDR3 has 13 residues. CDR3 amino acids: CSVAGGSKNIQYF. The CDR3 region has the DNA TGCAGCGTTGCAGGGGGTTCCAAAAACATTCAGTACTTC.

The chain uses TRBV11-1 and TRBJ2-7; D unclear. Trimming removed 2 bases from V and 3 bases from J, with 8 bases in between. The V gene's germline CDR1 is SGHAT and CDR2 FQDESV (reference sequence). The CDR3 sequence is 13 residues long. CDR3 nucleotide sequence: TGTGCCAGCAGCTTAAGGGAAAGCTACGAGCAGTACTTC. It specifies CASSLRESYEQYF.

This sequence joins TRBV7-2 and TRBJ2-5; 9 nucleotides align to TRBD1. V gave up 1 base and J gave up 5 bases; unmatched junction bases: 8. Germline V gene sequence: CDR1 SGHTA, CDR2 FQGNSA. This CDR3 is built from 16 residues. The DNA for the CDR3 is TGTGCCAGCAGCTTAGAGGCGACAGGGGGTTTGGAGACCCAGTACTTC. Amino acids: CASSLEATGGLETQYF.

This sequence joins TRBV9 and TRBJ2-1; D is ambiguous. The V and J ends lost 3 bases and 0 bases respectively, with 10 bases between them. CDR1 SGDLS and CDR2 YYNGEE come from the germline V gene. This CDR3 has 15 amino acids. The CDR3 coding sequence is TGTGCCAGCAGCGGGTCGGGCGCCTCCTACAATGAGCAGTTCTTC. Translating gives CASSGSGASYNEQFF.

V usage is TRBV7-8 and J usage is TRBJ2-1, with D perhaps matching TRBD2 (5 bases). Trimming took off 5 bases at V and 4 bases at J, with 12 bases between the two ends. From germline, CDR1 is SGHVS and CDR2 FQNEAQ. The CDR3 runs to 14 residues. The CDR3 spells CASSMTPGYNEQFF. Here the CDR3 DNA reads TGTGCCAGCAGCATGACACCGGGATACAATGAGCAGTTCTTC.

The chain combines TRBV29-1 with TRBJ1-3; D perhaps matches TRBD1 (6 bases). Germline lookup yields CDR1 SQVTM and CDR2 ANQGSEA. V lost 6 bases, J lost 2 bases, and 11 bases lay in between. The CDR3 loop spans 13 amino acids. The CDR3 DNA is TGCAGCGTAGTGGACAGCCCTGGAAACACCATATATTTT. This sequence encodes CSVVDSPGNTIYF.

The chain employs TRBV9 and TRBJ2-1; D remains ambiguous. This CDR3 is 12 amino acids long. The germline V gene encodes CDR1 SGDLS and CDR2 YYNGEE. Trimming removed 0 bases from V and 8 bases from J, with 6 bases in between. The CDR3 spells CASSVVADEQFF. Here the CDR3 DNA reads TGTGCCAGCAGCGTAGTGGCGGATGAGCAGTTCTTC.

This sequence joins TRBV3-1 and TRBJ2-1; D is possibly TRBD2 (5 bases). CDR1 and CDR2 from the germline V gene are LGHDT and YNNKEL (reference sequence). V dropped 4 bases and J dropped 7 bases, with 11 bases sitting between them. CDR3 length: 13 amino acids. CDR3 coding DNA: TGTGCCAGCAGCCGGACGCTAGCAAATGAGCAGTTCTTC. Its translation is CASSRTLANEQFF.